Listed below are T cell receptor beta chains from one sample, sequenced in a study of blood T cell repertoires in COVID-19. The assay was immunoSEQ multiplex PCR, and TCRdb's table has in-frame clones only and misses some. The data contain 150,000 to 200,000 clones, more than 75% of them seen just once; the ten biggest clones take up almost 6%. Sequencing was done on a sample of peripheral blood. The receptor set was obtained from a woman aged 40 to 55 with COVID-19, enrolled during active disease. Each CDR3 is given with its conserved first and last residue. The order of the fields is V gene, J gene, CDR3 length, clone size, D gene, CDR3 protein, CDR3 DNA. The D gene is left open where the match is weak. Size is omitted from some rows. Given values are once, few, many or a class for expanded clones.

V: TRBV5-6; J: TRBJ2-7; length: 13; size: few; D: TRBD1; CDR3: CASSTDRGHEQYF; DNA: TGTGCCAGCAGCACCGACAGGGGTCACGAGCAGTACTTC
V: TRBV14; J: TRBJ1-1; length: 15; size: -; D: -; CDR3: CASSWGGNSGTEAFF; DNA: TGTGCCAGCAGCTGGGGGGGCAATTCTGGGACTGAAGCTTTCTTT
V: TRBV30; J: TRBJ1-5; length: 15; size: -; D: TRBD1; CDR3: CAWEHGTGSNQPQHF; DNA: TGTGCCTGGGAGCACGGGACAGGGAGCAATCAGCCCCAGCATTTT
V: TRBV30; J: TRBJ1-3; length: 12; size: -; D: -; CDR3: CAWIRIGNTIYF; DNA: TGTGCCTGGATTAGAATTGGAAACACCATATATTTT
V: TRBV20-1; J: TRBJ2-3; length: 15; size: once; D: -; CDR3: CSASNSGDYTDTQYF; DNA: TGCAGTGCTAGTAATTCAGGGGATTACACAGATACGCAGTATTTT
V: TRBV2; J: TRBJ2-3; length: 15; size: -; D: TRBD2; CDR3: CASSRRLAGTDTQYF; DNA: TGTGCCAGCAGTAGGAGACTAGCGGGGACAGATACGCAGTATTTT
V: TRBV6-5; J: TRBJ2-7; length: 14; size: few; D: -; CDR3: CASSPGGTAYEQYF; DNA: TGTGCCAGCAGTCCAGGCGGGACAGCCTACGAGCAGTACTTC
V: TRBV6-5; J: TRBJ1-5; length: 13; size: few; D: TRBD1; CDR3: CASLDRANQPQHF; DNA: TGTGCCAGCCTGGACAGGGCCAATCAGCCCCAGCATTTT
V: TRBV5-5; J: TRBJ1-1; length: 11; size: -; D: -; CDR3: CASSLAIEAFF; DNA: TGTGCCAGCAGCTTAGCGATTGAAGCTTTCTTT
V: TRBV3-1/TRBV3-2; J: TRBJ2-1; length: 18; size: once; D: -; CDR3: CASRPTFLTGPFNNEQFF; DNA: TGTGCCAGCAGACCGACCTTTCTAACAGGACCCTTTAACAATGAGCAGTTCTTC
V: TRBV5-1; J: TRBJ1-2; length: 11; size: -; D: -; CDR3: CASSGGGGYTF; DNA: TGCGCCAGCAGCGGCGGGGGTGGCTACACCTTC
V: TRBV6-5; J: TRBJ1-1; length: 13; size: -; D: TRBD1; CDR3: CASSYPGGTEAFF; DNA: TGTGCCAGCAGTTATCCAGGGGGGACTGAAGCTTTCTTT
V: TRBV11-2; J: TRBJ2-1; length: 15; size: -; D: -; CDR3: CASSLAWASYNEQFF; DNA: TGTGCCAGCAGCTTAGCGTGGGCCTCCTACAATGAGCAGTTCTTC
V: TRBV7-2; J: TRBJ2-3; length: 15; size: -; D: TRBD2; CDR3: CASSLVGGPGDTQYF; DNA: TGTGCCAGCAGCTTAGTGGGAGGGCCTGGAGATACGCAGTATTTT
V: TRBV7-2; J: TRBJ1-5; length: 14; size: -; D: TRBD1; CDR3: CASSLEPGGQPQHF; DNA: TGTGCCAGCAGCTTAGAGCCAGGGGGTCAGCCCCAGCATTTT
V: TRBV7-8; J: TRBJ2-2; length: 18; size: -; D: TRBD1; CDR3: CASSSGTGVNRNTGELFF; DNA: TGTGCCAGCAGTTCCGGGACAGGGGTTAATCGGAACACCGGGGAGCTGTTTTTT
V: TRBV19; J: TRBJ2-7; length: 14; size: -; D: -; CDR3: CASSRQVDSYEQYF; DNA: TGTGCCAGTTCCCGACAGGTCGACTCCTACGAGCAGTACTTC
V: TRBV5-1; J: TRBJ2-2; length: 15; size: few; D: -; CDR3: CASSLGQTNTGELFF; DNA: TGCGCCAGCAGCTTGGGACAGACGAACACCGGGGAGCTGTTTTTT
V: TRBV3-1/TRBV3-2; J: TRBJ1-1; length: 14; size: -; D: TRBD1; CDR3: CASSLGQGGTEAFF; DNA: TGTGCCAGCAGCCTTGGACAGGGTGGCACTGAAGCTTTCTTT
V: TRBV7-2; J: TRBJ2-7; length: 14; size: -; D: TRBD2; CDR3: CASSPSGGAYEQYF; DNA: TGTGCCAGCAGCCCCAGCGGGGGGGCCTACGAGCAGTACTTC
V: TRBV9; J: TRBJ2-1; length: 13; size: -; D: TRBD1; CDR3: CASSGTGGNEQFF; DNA: TGTGCCAGCAGCGGGACAGGGGGCAATGAGCAGTTCTTC
V: TRBV6-5; J: TRBJ1-5; length: 15; size: -; D: TRBD1; CDR3: CASRGAGGGDQPQHF; DNA: TGTGCCAGCAGAGGGGCAGGGGGTGGGGATCAGCCCCAGCATTTT
V: TRBV10-2; J: TRBJ2-1; length: 19; size: -; D: TRBD2; CDR3: CASIEIPGLAGSSYNEQFF; DNA: TGCGCCAGCATTGAAATACCGGGACTAGCGGGGAGCTCCTACAATGAGCAGTTCTTC
V: TRBV19; J: TRBJ2-3; length: 15; size: -; D: -; CDR3: CASSIIIGVTDTQYF; DNA: TGTGCCAGTAGTATAATCATAGGGGTCACAGATACGCAGTATTTT
V: TRBV6-4; J: TRBJ2-1; length: 16; size: -; D: TRBD1; CDR3: CASSDPDRGDYNEQFF; DNA: TGTGCCAGCAGTGACCCGGACAGGGGGGACTACAATGAGCAGTTCTTC
V: TRBV6-5; J: TRBJ2-1; length: 16; size: few; D: TRBD2; CDR3: CASSYATSGAYNEQFF; DNA: TGTGCCAGCAGTTACGCGACTAGCGGGGCCTACAATGAGCAGTTCTTC
V: TRBV27; J: TRBJ2-6; length: 15; size: -; D: -; CDR3: CASSPSGSGANVLTF; DNA: TGTGCCAGCAGTCCCTCAGGGTCTGGGGCCAACGTCCTGACTTTC
V: TRBV27; J: TRBJ2-1; length: 13; size: -; D: -; CDR3: CASSYGVGNEQFF; DNA: TGTGCCAGCAGTTACGGGGTGGGCAATGAGCAGTTCTTC
V: TRBV5-1; J: TRBJ2-2; length: 16; size: -; D: TRBD2; CDR3: CASRRASGSASGELFF; DNA: TGCGCCAGCAGACGGGCTAGCGGGAGTGCTTCGGGGGAGCTGTTTTTT
V: TRBV18; J: TRBJ2-5; length: 15; size: -; D: TRBD2; CDR3: CASSPPLAVQETQYF; DNA: TGTGCCAGCTCACCACCGCTAGCGGTTCAAGAGACCCAGTACTTC
V: TRBV6-5; J: TRBJ1-1; length: 13; size: -; D: -; CDR3: CASSYREITEAFF; DNA: TGTGCCAGCAGTTACAGGGAGATCACTGAAGCTTTCTTT
V: TRBV2; J: TRBJ1-4; length: 15; size: -; D: TRBD1; CDR3: CASRLQGATNEKLFF; DNA: TGTGCCAGCAGGCTACAGGGGGCGACTAATGAAAAACTGTTTTTT
V: TRBV5-8; J: TRBJ2-1; length: 14; size: -; D: -; CDR3: CASSMVGFQDEQFF; DNA: TGTGCCAGCAGCATGGTTGGGTTTCAGGATGAGCAGTTCTTC